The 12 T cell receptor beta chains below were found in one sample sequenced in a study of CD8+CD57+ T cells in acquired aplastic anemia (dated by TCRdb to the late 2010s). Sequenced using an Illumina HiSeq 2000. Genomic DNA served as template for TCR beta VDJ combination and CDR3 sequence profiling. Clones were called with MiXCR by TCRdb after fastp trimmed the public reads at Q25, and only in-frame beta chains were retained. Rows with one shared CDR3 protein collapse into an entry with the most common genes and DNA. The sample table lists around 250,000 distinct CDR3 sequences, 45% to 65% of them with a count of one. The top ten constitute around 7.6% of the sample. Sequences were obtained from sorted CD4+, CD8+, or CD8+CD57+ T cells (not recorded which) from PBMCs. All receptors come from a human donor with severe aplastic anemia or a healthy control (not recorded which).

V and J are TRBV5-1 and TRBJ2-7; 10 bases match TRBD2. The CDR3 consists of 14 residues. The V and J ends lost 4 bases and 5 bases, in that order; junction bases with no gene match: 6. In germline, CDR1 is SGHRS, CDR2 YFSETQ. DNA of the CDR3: TGCGCCAGCAGCCCTGGACTAGCGGCAAACGAGCAGTACTTC. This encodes CASSPGLAANEQYF. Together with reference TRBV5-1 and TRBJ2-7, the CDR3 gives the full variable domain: KAGVTQTPRYLIKTRGQQVTLSCSPISGHRSVSWYQQTPGQGLQFLFEYFSETQRNKGNFPGRFSGRQFSNSRSEMNVSTLELGDSALYLCASSPGLAANEQYFGPGTRLTVT.

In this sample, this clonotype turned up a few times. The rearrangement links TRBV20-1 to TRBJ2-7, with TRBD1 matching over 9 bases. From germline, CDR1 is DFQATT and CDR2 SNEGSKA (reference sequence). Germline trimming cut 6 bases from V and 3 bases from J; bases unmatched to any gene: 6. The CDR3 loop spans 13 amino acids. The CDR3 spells CSAPGTGFYEQYF. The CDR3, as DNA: TGCAGTGCCCCCGGGACAGGGTTCTACGAGCAGTACTTC.

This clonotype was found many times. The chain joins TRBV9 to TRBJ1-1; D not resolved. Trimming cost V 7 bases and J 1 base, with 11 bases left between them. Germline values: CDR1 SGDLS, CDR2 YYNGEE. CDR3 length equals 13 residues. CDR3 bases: TGTGCCAGCTCTTCCCGGGAGAACACTGAAGCTTTCTTT. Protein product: CASSSRENTEAFF. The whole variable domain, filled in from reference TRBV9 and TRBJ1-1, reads DSGVTQTPKHLITATGQRVTLRCSPRSGDLSVYWYQQSLDQGLQFLIQYYNGEERAKGNILERFSAQQFPDLHSELNLSSLELGDSALYFCASSSRENTEAFFGQGTRLTVV.

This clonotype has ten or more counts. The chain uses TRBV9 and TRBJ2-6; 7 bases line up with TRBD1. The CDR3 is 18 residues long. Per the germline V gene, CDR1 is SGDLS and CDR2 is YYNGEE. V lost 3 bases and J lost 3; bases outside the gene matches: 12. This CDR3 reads CASSARQGLFYGANVLTF. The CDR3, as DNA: TGTGCCAGCAGCGCCCGACAGGGCCTCTTCTATGGGGCCAACGTCCTGACTTTC.

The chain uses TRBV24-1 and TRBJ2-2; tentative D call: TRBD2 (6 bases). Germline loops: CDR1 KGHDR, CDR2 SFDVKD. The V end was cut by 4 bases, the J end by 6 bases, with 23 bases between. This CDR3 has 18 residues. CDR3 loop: CATSDPYPGLFSAGELFF. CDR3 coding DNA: TGTGCCACCAGTGACCCTTATCCGGGACTCTTTTCGGCCGGGGAGCTGTTTTTT.

The CDR3, as DNA: TGCAGCGTTCGGACTAGCGGTAGCTCCTACAATGAGCAGTTCTTC. This gives the protein CSVRTSGSSYNEQFF. The chain joins TRBV29-1 to TRBJ2-1; 10 nucleotides align to TRBD2. CDR1 is SQVTM, CDR2 ANQGSEA, per germline. The length of the CDR3 is 15 residues. Losses at the gene ends were 5 bases for V and 0 bases for J; bases not matched to a gene: 4.

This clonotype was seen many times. The CDR3 is CASSDGSTYGYTF. The CDR3 DNA follows: TGTGCCAGCTCAGACGGTAGTACCTATGGCTACACCTTC. The rearrangement uses TRBV18 and TRBJ1-2; the D is unclear. Trimming pared 5 bases from V and 4 bases from J, leaving 11 bases between. The CDR3 is 13 residues long. The germline V gene has CDR1 KGHSH and CDR2 LQKENI.

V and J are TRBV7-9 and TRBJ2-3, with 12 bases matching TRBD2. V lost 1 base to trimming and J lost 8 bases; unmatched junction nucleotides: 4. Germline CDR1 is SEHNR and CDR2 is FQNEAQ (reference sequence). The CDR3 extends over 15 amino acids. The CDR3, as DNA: TGTGCCAGCAGCTTAGTGTCTAGCGGGAGGGGTACGCAGTATTTT. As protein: CASSLVSSGRGTQYF.

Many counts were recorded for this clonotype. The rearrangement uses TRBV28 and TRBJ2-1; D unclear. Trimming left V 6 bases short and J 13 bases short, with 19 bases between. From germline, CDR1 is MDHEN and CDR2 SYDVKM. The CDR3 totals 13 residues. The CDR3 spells CASSLRKGPLQFF. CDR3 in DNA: TGTGCCAGCAGCCTTAGGAAAGGTCCACTTCAGTTCTTC.

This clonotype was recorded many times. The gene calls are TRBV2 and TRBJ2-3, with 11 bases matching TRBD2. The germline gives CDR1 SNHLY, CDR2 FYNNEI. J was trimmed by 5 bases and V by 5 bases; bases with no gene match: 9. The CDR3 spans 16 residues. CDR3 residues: CASSSISGGAEDTQYF. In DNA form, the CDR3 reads TGTGCCAGCAGTTCCATTAGCGGGGGGGCGGAAGATACGCAGTATTTT.

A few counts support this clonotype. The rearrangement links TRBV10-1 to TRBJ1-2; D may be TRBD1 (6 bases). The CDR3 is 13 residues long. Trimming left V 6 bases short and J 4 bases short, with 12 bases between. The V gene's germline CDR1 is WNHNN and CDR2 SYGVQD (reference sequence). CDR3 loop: CASSAGVSYGYTF. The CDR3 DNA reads TGCGCCAGCAGCGCAGGGGTATCCTATGGCTACACCTTC.

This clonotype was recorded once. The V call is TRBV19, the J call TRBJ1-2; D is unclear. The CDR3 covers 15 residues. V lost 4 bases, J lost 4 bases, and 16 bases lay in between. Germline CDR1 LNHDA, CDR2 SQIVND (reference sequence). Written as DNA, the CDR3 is TGTGCCAGTAGTACCGATAGGCGGGGAATCTATGGCTACACCTTC. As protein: CASSTDRRGIYGYTF. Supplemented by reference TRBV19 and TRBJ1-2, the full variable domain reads DGGITQSPKYLFRKEGQNVTLSCEQNLNHDAMYWYRQDPGQGLRLIYYSQIVNDFQKGDIAEGYSVSREKKESFPLTVTSAQKNPTAFYLCASSTDRRGIYGYTFGSGTRLTVV.